A single sample is the source of the 24 T cell receptor beta chains below, sequenced in a study of cytotoxic CD8 clonotypes in ibrutinib-treated CLL. Repertoires were generated with immunoSEQ multiplex PCR, while TCRdb's copy carries only in-frame clones and drops some. The data hold some 310,000 clones, with 80% observed a single time. The input for sequencing was PBMCs, taken before ibrutinib treatment. These TCRs come from a human donor with chronic lymphocytic leukemia.

The chain is built from TRBV7-6 and TRBJ2-5; D is perhaps TRBD2 (7 bases). Per germline, CDR1 SGHVS and CDR2 FNYEAQ. Trimming pared 3 bases from V and 3 bases from J, leaving 11 bases between. The CDR3 consists of 14 residues. Written as DNA, the CDR3 is TGTGCCAGCAGCTTTAGGGGGGGCAAAGAGACCCAGTACTTC. It yields the protein CASSFRGGKETQYF. Full variable domain (outside the CDR3, taken from reference TRBV7-6 and TRBJ2-5): GAGVSQSPRYKVTKRGQDVALRCDPISGHVSLYWYRQALGQGPEFLTYFNYEAQQDKSGLPNDRFSAERPEGSISTLTIQRTEQRDSAMYRCASSFRGGKETQYFGPGTRLLVL.

V is TRBV7-6 and J is TRBJ2-3, with D tentatively TRBD2 (7 bases). Trimming shortened V by 2 bases and J by 3 bases, and 15 bases separated the two germline ends. The CDR3 is 16 residues long. Germline V lookup: CDR1 SGHVS, CDR2 FNYEAQ. The CDR3 reads CASSLRGRALTDTQYF. In DNA form, the CDR3 reads TGTGCCAGCAGCTTAAGGGGGAGGGCCTTGACAGATACGCAGTATTTT.

The chain employs TRBV5-1 and TRBJ1-3, with D unclear. V dropped 3 bases and J dropped 2 bases, with 15 bases sitting between them. This CDR3 has 16 amino acids. Germline lookup yields CDR1 SGHRS and CDR2 YFSETQ. CDR3 residues: CASSWLGVIAGNTIYF. The CDR3 DNA follows: TGCGCCAGCAGCTGGCTTGGGGTAATCGCTGGAAACACCATATATTTT.

The chain uses TRBV5-1 and TRBJ2-1, with D possibly matching TRBD2 (6 bases). V lost 0 bases and J 6 bases, leaving 13 bases between the germline ends. This CDR3 region has 15 residues. Looked up from germline, CDR1 is SGHRS and CDR2 is YFSETQ. CDR3 loop: CASSLAASVLNEQFF. Here the CDR3 DNA reads TGCGCCAGCAGCTTGGCAGCTAGCGTACTCAATGAGCAGTTCTTC.

The chain carries TRBV4-1 and TRBJ2-2; 7 bases line up with TRBD2. V lost 4 bases, J lost 5 bases, and 10 bases stayed unmatched. CDR3 length: 16 amino acids. In germline, CDR1 is MGHRA, CDR2 YSYEKL. The CDR3 loop reads CASSRGLAEGTGELFF. The CDR3 DNA reads TGCGCCAGCAGCCGCGGTCTAGCGGAAGGTACCGGGGAGCTGTTTTTT.

V gene TRBV2 combines with J gene TRBJ1-2; no firm D call. Germline V lookup: CDR1 SNHLY, CDR2 FYNNEI. The V gene lost 2 bases and the J gene lost 0 bases, with 13 bases spanning the gap. The CDR3 is made up of 16 amino acids. CDR3 in amino acids: CASSELGIRTNYGYTF. CDR3 DNA: TGTGCCAGCAGTGAACTGGGAATTAGAACTAACTATGGCTACACCTTC.

Written as DNA, the CDR3 is TGTGCCAGCAGCCTAATCACCCGGGGGGGGCAAGAGACCCAGTACTTC. This encodes CASSLITRGGQETQYF. This rearrangement joins TRBV7-2 to TRBJ2-5; 8 positions match TRBD2. The length of the CDR3 is 16 residues. V trimming: 5 bases; J trimming: 2 bases; junction bases outside the gene matches: 10. The germline V gene has CDR1 SGHTA and CDR2 FQGNSA.

The chain couples TRBV2 to TRBJ1-5; D is ambiguous. CDR1 and CDR2 from the germline V gene are SNHLY and FYNNEI. V gave up 3 bases and J gave up 6 bases, with 9 bases separating them. The CDR3 loop spans 13 amino acids. Written as DNA, the CDR3 is TGTGCCAGCAGTGAGGGAGTCATTCAGCCCCAGCATTTT. Its protein is CASSEGVIQPQHF.

The V gene is TRBV25-1, the J gene TRBJ1-1, with D possibly TRBD1 on 5 matching bases. Germline V lookup: CDR1 MGHDK, CDR2 SYGVNS. The CDR3 is 16 amino acids. V lost 2 bases, J lost 4 bases, and 17 bases lay in between. For the CDR3, the DNA is TGTGCCAGCAGTGAAGGGAGAGCGGGGCGAGTCACTGAAGCTTTCTTT. Its translation is CASSEGRAGRVTEAFF.

In DNA, the CDR3 is TGCGCCAGCAGCCAAGATCCGAGGAACACCGGGGAGCTGTTTTTT. It yields the protein CASSQDPRNTGELFF. The chain joins TRBV4-3 to TRBJ2-2; D is undetermined. The CDR3 has 15 amino acids. The ends were cut back, 0 bases at V and 1 base at J, with 6 bases in the middle. The germline V gene encodes CDR1 LGHNA and CDR2 YSLEER.

The chain links TRBV19 to TRBJ1-1, with D hard to call. V shed 7 bases and J shed 1 base, with 7 bases lying between them. Germline values: CDR1 LNHDA, CDR2 SQIVND (reference sequence). The CDR3 contains 12 residues. The CDR3 region is CASKWRNTEAFF. The CDR3, as DNA: TGTGCCAGTAAGTGGCGGAACACTGAAGCTTTCTTT. Combining the CDR3 with reference TRBV19 and TRBJ1-1 gives the whole variable domain DGGITQSPKYLFRKEGQNVTLSCEQNLNHDAMYWYRQDPGQGLRLIYYSQIVNDFQKGDIAEGYSVSREKKESFPLTVTSAQKNPTAFYLCASKWRNTEAFFGQGTRLTVV.

V usage is TRBV4-3 and J usage is TRBJ1-2; D is undetermined. Germline V gives CDR1 LGHNA, CDR2 YSLEER. The CDR3 runs to 14 residues. The V and J ends lost 1 base and 7 bases respectively, with 13 bases between them. This CDR3 reads CASSQGGPDGGYTF. CDR3 DNA: TGCGCCAGCAGCCAAGGGGGTCCTGACGGTGGCTACACCTTC.

This chain joins TRBV27 and TRBJ2-7; D unresolved. Trimming pared 1 base from V and 1 base from J, leaving 5 bases between. In germline, CDR1 is MNHEY, CDR2 SMNVEV (reference sequence). The CDR3 is made up of 13 amino acids. The CDR3 here is CASSLYGSYEQYF. The CDR3 bases are TGTGCCAGCAGTTTATACGGATCCTACGAGCAGTACTTC.

The J gene is TRBJ2-7, the V gene TRBV4-2, with 8 nucleotides matching TRBD1. J lost 7 bases, V lost 3 bases, and 5 bases had no gene match. The CDR3 loop spans 13 amino acids. The germline V gene encodes CDR1 LGHNA and CDR2 YNFKEQ. CDR3 sequence: CASSHLGQDEQYF. The DNA for the CDR3 is TGTGCCAGCAGCCACCTGGGACAGGATGAGCAGTACTTC.

V and J are TRBV7-6 and TRBJ2-3; D perhaps matches TRBD2 (5 bases). V was shortened by 1 base and J by 3 bases, with 11 bases between the two germline ends. This CDR3 has 15 residues. The germline CDR1 and CDR2 sequences are SGHVS and FNYEAQ. The chain's CDR3 is CASSLVGGPTDTQYF. CDR3 sequence (DNA): TGTGCCAGCAGCTTAGTGGGCGGGCCGACAGATACGCAGTATTTT.

This chain's CDR3 is CAWSPNLQVGAFF. CDR3 DNA sequence: TGTGCCTGGAGTCCTAATCTTCAGGTGGGAGCTTTCTTT. The chain couples TRBV30 to TRBJ1-1; D gene uncertain. V was cut by 2 bases and J by 10 bases, with 17 bases left in between. Germline assignment: CDR1 GTSNPN and CDR2 SVGIG (reference sequence). This CDR3 has 13 amino acids.

This sequence joins TRBV7-8 and TRBJ2-7, with TRBD1 matching over 7 bases. Trimming took 4 bases from V and 2 from J; bases not matched to a gene: 8. The CDR3 has 15 amino acids. Germline CDR1 reads SGHVS; CDR2 reads FQNEAQ. The CDR3 sequence: CASSSAGTVTYEQYF. DNA for the CDR3: TGTGCCAGCAGCTCCGCCGGGACAGTCACCTACGAGCAGTACTTC.

This chain uses TRBV9 with TRBJ2-7, with a possible D match to TRBD2 (7 bases). CDR3 length: 14 amino acids. Germline-derived CDR1 and CDR2 are SGDLS and YYNGEE. Trimming took 4 bases from V and 3 from J, leaving 14 bases between them. CDR3 residues: CASSPAGAIYEQYF. The CDR3 DNA is TGTGCCAGCAGCCCCGCGGGGGCGATCTACGAGCAGTACTTC.

The J gene is TRBJ2-5, the V gene TRBV30; D may be TRBD1 (6 bases). The V and J ends lost 5 bases and 7 bases respectively, with 23 bases between them. The CDR3 sequence is 15 residues long. Germline lookup yields CDR1 GTSNPN and CDR2 SVGIG (reference sequence). The CDR3 DNA sequence: TGTGCCTGGCAACCCAGGGGATCGACGGGGTCGACCCAGTACTTC. This gives the protein CAWQPRGSTGSTQYF.

This chain uses TRBV27 with TRBJ2-7; 13 bases match TRBD2. Germline assignment: CDR1 MNHEY and CDR2 SMNVEV (reference sequence). After removal of 5 bases from V and 0 bases from J, the junction contained 7 bases not matched to a gene. The CDR3 spans 17 residues. CDR3 loop: CASSQGLAGTTSYEQYF. The DNA for the CDR3 is TGTGCCAGCAGTCAGGGACTAGCGGGAACGACCTCCTACGAGCAGTACTTC.

CDR3 loop: CASSASGTALYEQYF. The CDR3 DNA follows: TGTGCCAGCAGTGCATCCGGGACAGCCCTTTACGAGCAGTACTTC. This chain uses TRBV6-1 with TRBJ2-7, with 7 bases matching TRBD1. Germline-derived CDR1 and CDR2 are MNHNS and SASEGT. Trimming cost V 4 bases and J 4 bases; bases outside gene matches: 10. The CDR3 is made up of 15 amino acids.

The chain has TRBV19 and TRBJ1-5; 7 bases match TRBD1. V lost 5 bases to trimming and J lost 3 bases; unmatched junction nucleotides: 22. CDR1 LNHDA and CDR2 SQIVND come from the germline V gene (reference sequence). CDR3 length equals 20 residues. The CDR3 DNA reads TGTGCCAGTAGTTATGGGAAGTTGCGTTATGACAGGGATTACAATCAGCCCCAGCATTTT. Translating gives CASSYGKLRYDRDYNQPQHF.

V is TRBV28 and J is TRBJ2-5; 8 nucleotides align to TRBD2. Germline loops: CDR1 MDHEN, CDR2 SYDVKM. Germline trimming cut 5 bases from V and 5 bases from J; bases unmatched to any gene: 10. The CDR3 contains 15 residues. The CDR3 here is CASSTRLAGYETQYF. CDR3 DNA: TGTGCCAGCAGTACCCGGTTAGCGGGATACGAGACCCAGTACTTC.

V is TRBV15 and J is TRBJ2-5, with D perhaps matching TRBD1 (6 bases). The CDR3 loop spans 14 amino acids. Trimming cost V 2 bases and J 1 base, with 8 bases left between them. Germline V gives CDR1 LNHNV, CDR2 YYDKDF (reference sequence). CDR3 DNA sequence: TGTGCCACCAGCAGATTCAGGGGCCAAGAGACCCAGTACTTC. Amino acids: CATSRFRGQETQYF. The whole variable domain, filled in from reference TRBV15 and TRBJ2-5, reads DAMVIQNPRYQVTQFGKPVTLSCSQTLNHNVMYWYQQKSSQAPKLLFHYYDKDFNNEADTPDNFQSRRPNTSFCFLDIRSPGLGDTAMYLCATSRFRGQETQYFGPGTRLLVL.